Below, 9 T cell receptor beta chains from the same sample are listed, as sequenced in a study of beta chain features in type 1 diabetes. Antigen specificity for these receptors is unknown. Isolated RNA was reverse transcribed in full, so expressed TCRB transcripts were sequenced. Assay used: immunoSEQ multiplex PCR; TCRdb lists only in-frame clones, some missing. The sample lists 300,000 to 350,000 clones; roughly a tenth were seen once. Study-wide points: There was a moderate but significant shortening of TCRB CDR3s in all four CD4+ subsets of Type 1 diabetes patients.

The source material was central memory CD4+ T cells from blood. These receptors all stem from a young man with type 1 diabetes.

This clone was counted only a few times. The rearrangement links TRBV29-1 to TRBJ2-7; 8 bases line up with TRBD1. Germline lookup yields CDR1 SQVTM and CDR2 ANQGSEA. This CDR3 has 11 residues. CDR3 region: CGVTGAHEQYF. CDR3 DNA: TGCGGGGTGACAGGGGCCCACGAGCAGTACTTC.

This clone was recorded a few times. The chain links TRBV29-1 to TRBJ1-1, with D hard to call. This CDR3 has 15 amino acids. Germline CDR1 SQVTM, CDR2 ANQGSEA. V lost 4 bases, J lost 3 bases, and 18 bases lay in between. The CDR3 coding sequence is TGCAGCGTTGCTCCCGACCCACTGGTGGACACTGAAGCTTTCTTT. Its protein is CSVAPDPLVDTEAFF. The variable domain in full, completed from reference TRBV29-1 and TRBJ1-1, reads SAVISQKPSRDICQRGTSLTIQCQVDSQVTMMFWYRQQPGQSLTLIATANQGSEATYESGFVIDKFPISRPNLTFSTLTVSNMSPEDSSIYLCSVAPDPLVDTEAFFGQGTRLTVV.

This clone has a count of ten or more. The genes are TRBV21-1 and TRBJ2-4; the table's D call, TRBD2, was not checked against the DNA. TRBV21-1 is a recognized pseudogene. CDR3 length: 14 residues. CDR3 residues: CASREGKTKNIQYF. The CDR3 DNA is TGTGCCAGCAGGGAGGGGAAGACCAAAAACATTCAGTACTTC.

The chain joins TRBV6-5 to TRBJ2-7; D remains ambiguous. The CDR3 contains 13 residues. Germline CDR1 and CDR2: MNHEY and SVGAGI. Trimming shortened V by 5 bases and J by 1 base, and 9 bases separated the two germline ends. The CDR3 coding sequence is TGTGCCAGCAGTAAACCGACATCCTACGAGCAGTACTTC. This gives the protein CASSKPTSYEQYF.

In the case of this clone: The same CDR3 is also encoded by other DNA sequences in this sample. V gene TRBV7-2 combines with J gene TRBJ2-5, with D hard to call. The CDR3 is 14 residues long. Germline loops: CDR1 SGHTA, CDR2 FQGNSA. Between the trimmed V and J ends, which lost 0 bases and 2 bases, there was a span of 7 bases. The CDR3 loop is CASSLAGLQETQYF. The CDR3 DNA reads as TGTGCCAGCAGCTTAGCCGGGCTACAAGAGACCCAGTACTTC.

This clone has just a few counts. V gene TRBV14 combines with J gene TRBJ2-6; TRBD1 matches 7 bases. The CDR3 contains 18 residues. Germline V gene data show CDR1 as SGHDN and CDR2 as FVKESK. V shed 2 bases and J 0 bases; nucleotides not matched to a gene: 7. The CDR3 nucleotides read TGTGCCAGCAGCCAATTACCGGGACAGACCTCTGGGGCCAACGTCCTGACTTTC. This sequence encodes CASSQLPGQTSGANVLTF.

This clone was seen a few times. This sample includes further DNA sequences coding for the same CDR3. The chain combines TRBV9 with TRBJ2-5, with unresolved D. The CDR3 length is 12 residues. The V and J ends lost 0 bases and 4 bases respectively, with 4 bases between them. Germline CDR1 and CDR2: SGDLS and YYNGEE. The CDR3 reads CASSVGGETQYF. CDR3 DNA sequence: TGTGCCAGCAGCGTAGGAGGAGAGACCCAGTACTTC.

CDR3 loop: CASSPVGPANTGELFF. The DNA of the CDR3 is TGTGCCAGCTCACCAGTCGGTCCAGCGAACACCGGGGAGCTGTTTTTT. V and J are TRBV18 and TRBJ2-2; D call uncertain. Trimming shortened V by 2 bases and J by 0 bases, and 10 bases separated the two germline ends. Germline V CDR1 and CDR2: KGHSH, LQKENI. The CDR3 has 16 residues.

This clone was detected ten times or more. The J gene is TRBJ1-5, the V gene TRBV28, with unresolved D. The CDR3 is made up of 14 amino acids. Germline assignment: CDR1 MDHEN and CDR2 SYDVKM. Trimming shortened V by 6 bases and J by 0 bases, and 9 bases separated the two germline ends. CDR3 residues: CASRAAYSNQPQHF. The DNA of the CDR3 is TGTGCCAGCAGGGCAGCATATAGCAATCAGCCCCAGCATTTT.